These 22 T cell receptor beta chains were sequenced from one sample in a study of response to subunit inactivated influenza vaccine. TCRdb ran MiXCR on the RT-PCR reads and lists one entry per CDR3 protein. The sample includes approximately 170,000 distinct CDR3 sequences, about 12% of them seen just once. This sample also belongs to another study, concerning T cells expressing NK-cell markers. That paper notes: What made the TCR beta cDNA was 5'RACE template switching with UMIs.

The source material was CD8+ T cells sorted from PBMCs, sampled 12 days after vaccination. These receptors came from a man in his fifties or sixties who received an inactivated influenza vaccine.

Details on this clonotype: A much larger clone is a single base away; this may be a read error. The J gene is TRBJ1-5, the V gene TRBV27, with a weak D call TRBD1 (5 bases). The CDR3 runs 15 residues. V was trimmed by 1 base and J by 0 bases, leaving 7 bases between them. CDR1 and CDR2 (germline): MNHEY, SMNVEV (reference sequence). CDR3 protein: CASSLWGNSNQPQHF. The CDR3 region has the DNA TGTGCCAGCAGTTTATGGGGGAATAGCAATCAGCCCCAGCATTTT.

This clonotype was found a few times. This chain uses TRBV5-1 with TRBJ1-1, with a possible D match to TRBD1 (5 bases). CDR1 and CDR2 from the germline V gene are SGHRS and YFSETQ. The V end lost 3 bases, the J end lost 4 bases, and 13 bases lay between the germline ends. The CDR3 spans 14 residues. This CDR3 reads CASSWDGGGTEAFF. In nucleotides, the CDR3 is TGCGCCAGCAGCTGGGACGGGGGGGGCACTGAAGCTTTCTTT.

The sample holds a few counts of this clonotype. The rearrangement links TRBV2 to TRBJ2-3, with a weak D call TRBD2 (6 bases). Looked up from germline, CDR1 is SNHLY and CDR2 is FYNNEI. CDR3 size: 13 residues. V lost 7 bases, J lost 4 bases, and 12 bases lay in between. CDR3 region: CASNAGRADTQYF. CDR3 coding DNA: TGTGCCAGCAACGCGGGACGGGCAGATACGCAGTATTTT.

The chain combines TRBV7-8 with TRBJ2-3; 7 bases align to TRBD2. Germline V gene lookup returns CDR1 SGHVS and CDR2 FQNEAQ. V lost 1 base and J lost 6; bases outside the gene matches: 19. The CDR3 totals 19 residues. Written as DNA, the CDR3 is TGTGCCAGCAGCTTAGAAAGTAGCGGGCGCCGAATCGAGGCGGATACGCAGTATTTT. Amino acids: CASSLESSGRRIEADTQYF.

In its sample, this clonotype was seen many times. The J gene is TRBJ2-7, the V gene TRBV10-3, with TRBD1 as a possible D gene (6 bases). CDR1 is ENHRY and CDR2 is SYGVKD in the germline V gene. The CDR3 extends over 13 amino acids. V lost 7 bases, J lost 1 base, and 11 bases lay in between. The CDR3 sequence is CAINRDGSYEQYF. The CDR3 DNA reads TGTGCCATCAACAGGGACGGGTCCTACGAGCAGTACTTC.

Of note for this clonotype: One end of the junction does not line up with germline, which may come from a read error. The genes are TRBV27 and TRBJ2-5, with D perhaps matching TRBD2 (6 bases). The CDR3 has 17 residues. In germline, CDR1 is MNHEY, CDR2 SMNVEV (reference sequence). This CDR3 reads CSSRAYGGLGKRETQYF. CDR3 nucleotide sequence: TGTTCCAGCAGAGCATACGGGGGTCTGGGTAAACGGGAGACCCAGTACTTC.

The V gene is TRBV12-3 or TRBV12-4, the J gene TRBJ2-1, with unresolved D. This CDR3 spans 14 amino acids. V lost 6 bases, J lost 0 bases, and 9 bases lay in between. The CDR3 spells CASSRASSYNEQFF. The CDR3 DNA is TGTGCCAGCAGCCGAGCCAGCTCCTACAATGAGCAGTTCTTC.

This clonotype was found a few times. The J gene is TRBJ2-7, the V gene TRBV30; 10 bases line up with TRBD1. The V segment lost 4 bases and the J segment 3 bases; nucleotides outside the gene matches: 9. The CDR3 spans 15 residues. Germline-derived CDR1 and CDR2 are GTSNPN and SVGIG (reference sequence). CDR3 region: CAWTYLGTGVYEQYF. CDR3 DNA sequence: TGTGCCTGGACCTACCTAGGGACAGGGGTCTACGAGCAGTACTTC.

CDR3 amino acids: CASSLLTGNEQYF. The DNA of the CDR3 is TGTGCCAGCAGTTTACTTACGGGGAACGAGCAGTACTTC. The genes are TRBV12-3 or TRBV12-4 and TRBJ2-7; maybe TRBD2 (5 bases). This CDR3 contains 13 residues. V was trimmed by 2 bases and J by 5 bases, leaving 10 bases between them.

The gene calls are TRBV4-1 and TRBJ2-1, with 9 nucleotides matching TRBD1. CDR3 length equals 15 residues. Germline CDR1 reads MGHRA; CDR2 reads YSYEKL. Losses at the gene ends were 4 bases for V and 4 bases for J; bases not matched to a gene: 5. This CDR3 reads CASSRPGTGYNEQFF. The CDR3, as DNA: TGCGCCAGCAGCCGACCCGGGACAGGGTACAATGAGCAGTTCTTC.

The chain has TRBV28 and TRBJ2-7; 8 bases are a match to TRBD1. With V trimmed by 7 bases and J by 4 bases, 6 bases remained unmatched. This CDR3 is built from 13 residues. The germline CDR1 and CDR2 sequences are MDHEN and SYDVKM. Written as DNA, the CDR3 is TGTGCCAGCACCTGGACAGGGAGATACGAGCAGTACTTC. This gives the protein CASTWTGRYEQYF. Full variable domain (remainder filled in from reference TRBV28 and TRBJ2-7): DVKVTQSSRYLVKRTGEKVFLECVQDMDHENMFWYRQDPGLGLRLIYFSYDVKMKEKGDIPEGYSVSREKKERFSLILESASTNQTSMYLCASTWTGRYEQYFGPGTRLTVT.

The chain is built from TRBV24-1 and TRBJ2-1; 11 bases line up with TRBD1. The CDR3 is 15 residues long. V was pared by 6 bases and J by 6 bases, with 6 bases of the junction left unmatched. Germline V CDR1 and CDR2: KGHDR, SFDVKD. The CDR3 spells CATSLGTGGSNEQFF. CDR3 sequence (DNA): TGTGCCACCAGTCTCGGGACAGGGGGTTCCAATGAGCAGTTCTTC.

Turning to this clonotype: A junction boundary mismatches the germline segment, possibly from a read error. This rearrangement joins TRBV20-1 to TRBJ2-7; TRBD2 aligns across 9 bases. The germline CDR1 and CDR2 sequences are DFQATT and SNEGSKA (reference sequence). The CDR3 is made up of 17 amino acids. The CDR3 DNA is TGCTGTGCTAGAGGAGAATTACGCGGGAGGGTCTCCTACGAGCAGTACTTC. Amino acid sequence: CCARGELRGRVSYEQYF.

There are a few counts of this clonotype. The V call is TRBV19, the J call TRBJ2-3; no clear D gene. The ends were cut back, 7 bases at V and 2 bases at J, with 16 bases in the middle. The CDR3 extends over 15 amino acids. Germline loops: CDR1 LNHDA, CDR2 SQIVND (reference sequence). In DNA, the CDR3 is TGTGCCAGTACCCTCGCTGGGCTCTCCACAGATACGCAGTATTTT. This sequence encodes CASTLAGLSTDTQYF.

This clonotype showed up just a few times. With a much larger clone just one base away, this may be a read error. The V gene is TRBV11-2, the J gene TRBJ2-5, with 9 nucleotides matching TRBD2. CDR1 is SGHAT and CDR2 is FQNNGV in the germline V gene. The CDR3 covers 14 residues. Trimming removed 5 bases from V and 3 bases from J; junction bases left unmatched: 4. In DNA form, the CDR3 reads TGTGCCAGCAGCCCCTGGACTAGCGAAGAGACCCAGTACTTC. Encoded protein: CASSPWTSEETQYF.

The V and J genes are TRBV28 and TRBJ2-1; D perhaps matches TRBD2 (5 bases). The CDR3 is 12 residues long. In germline, CDR1 is MDHEN, CDR2 SYDVKM. V was shortened by 7 bases and J by 9 bases, with 13 bases between the two germline ends. In DNA, the CDR3 is TGTGCCAGCACCATCAGCGGTGGTGAGCAGTTCTTC. Its protein is CASTISGGEQFF.

The J gene is TRBJ2-3, the V gene TRBV20-1, with a tentative D call TRBD2 (6 bases). This CDR3 is built from 15 residues. With 4 bases removed from V and 7 bases from J, the gap between germline ends came to 21 bases. Germline CDR1 DFQATT, CDR2 SNEGSKA (reference sequence). The CDR3 region is CSANPRERPPYTQYF. DNA of the CDR3: TGCAGTGCTAACCCCCGGGAGCGACCCCCTTATACGCAGTATTTT.

This clonotype was picked up a small number of times. J is TRBJ1-1 and V is TRBV6-2 or TRBV6-3, with 8 bases lining up with TRBD1. J gave up 1 base and V 7 bases, and 2 bases lay outside the gene matches. Per germline, CDR1 MNHEY and CDR2 SVGEGT. The CDR3 covers 13 residues. The CDR3 coding sequence is TGTGCCAGCACTGACAGGGGGAACACTGAAGCTTTCTTT. It yields the protein CASTDRGNTEAFF.

This clonotype has more than one count but fewer than ten. The gene calls are TRBV27 and TRBJ2-1, with 11 bases lining up with TRBD2. Germline CDR1 MNHEY, CDR2 SMNVEV (reference sequence). V shed 6 bases, J shed 6 bases, and the junction held 10 bases outside the gene matches. The CDR3 spans 16 residues. The chain's CDR3 is CASSTLAGGGSNEQFF. CDR3 nucleotide sequence: TGTGCCAGCAGCACGCTAGCGGGAGGCGGGTCCAATGAGCAGTTCTTC.

V gene TRBV9 combines with J gene TRBJ2-6; D not certain. Germline V lookup: CDR1 SGDLS, CDR2 YYNGEE. CDR3 length equals 14 residues. Trimming left V 3 bases short and J 0 bases short, with 4 bases between. CDR3 loop: CASSEDSGANVLTF. As DNA, the CDR3 is TGTGCCAGCAGCGAGGACTCTGGGGCCAACGTCCTGACTTTC.

This clonotype was counted between two and nine times. The chain links TRBV12-3 or TRBV12-4 to TRBJ2-1; 7 bases match TRBD2. V lost 2 bases and J lost 5; bases outside the gene matches: 6. The CDR3 is 15 amino acids. The CDR3 nucleotides read TGTGCCAGCAGTTTATTTAGCGGGCGTCACAATGAGCAGTTCTTC. It yields the protein CASSLFSGRHNEQFF.

This clonotype appeared a few times. V is TRBV6-5 and J is TRBJ2-1; no definite D call. Germline lookup yields CDR1 MNHEY and CDR2 SVGAGI. The CDR3 sequence is 18 residues long. The V gene lost 0 bases and the J gene lost 2 bases, with 17 bases spanning the gap. CDR3 in amino acids: CASSYSGRGLATYNEQFF. CDR3 nucleotides: TGTGCCAGCAGTTACTCAGGTCGAGGCCTGGCAACCTACAATGAGCAGTTCTTC.